This T cell receptor beta chain was recovered during a study of shared clonotypes between healthy human individuals. Measured with immunoSEQ multiplex PCR; TCRdb has only the in-frame clones, and not every one. The sample comprises approximately 1.4 million clones, 95% to 99% of which are singletons, and roughly 0.45% rests with the top ten. Trimming removed 0 bases from V and 8 bases from J, with 22 bases in between. The CDR3 spans 18 residues. Germline V gene sequence: CDR1 KGHSH, CDR2 LQKENI. The rearrangement uses TRBV18 and TRBJ1-4; TRBD1 is a possible D gene (6 bases). The material sequenced was naive CD4+ T cells sorted from blood. As for subset: CD45RA+ positively selected. The TCR comes from a man under 40 in good health. CDR3: CASSPPRGRTEISEKLFF. The CDR3 DNA is TGTGCCAGCTCACCACCCAGGGGCCGAACCGAGATCTCCGAAAAACTGTTTTTT.